The clone carrying this T cell receptor beta chain was seen repeatedly, ten times or more. Time point in this sample: newly diagnosed GD, antithyroid drugs for less than 3 months. After RNA was extracted from PBMCs, the TCR library was made from it. This specimen comes from a study of regulatory T cells in long-lasting Graves disease. CDR3-region Arm-PCR and iRepertoire HTBI primers produced the TCR beta libraries. TCRdb used MiXCR to reprocess the multiplex PCR reads, holding one entry per CDR3 protein. The sample holds about 420,000 distinct CDR3 sequences, roughly 15% seen once. Per the germline V gene, CDR1 is MNHEY and CDR2 is SVGAGI. Trimming stripped 2 bases from V and 4 bases from J, with 18 bases between. The CDR3 consists of 17 residues. Separately, the same data were catalogued under a study of T cells in Graves' hyperthyroidism and ophthalmopathy.

The chain carries TRBV6-5 and TRBJ2-1, with D possibly TRBD2 on 6 matching bases. The material sequenced was peripheral blood mononuclear cells (PBMCs), taken at new diagnosis, from a patient treated with antithyroid drugs. The clonotype originates from a woman aged 18-35 years with Graves disease. CDR3 in amino acids: CASSYAYRRRGYNEQFF. The CDR3 DNA reads as TGTGCCAGCAGTTACGCCTACAGGAGGAGGGGTTACAATGAGCAGTTCTTC.